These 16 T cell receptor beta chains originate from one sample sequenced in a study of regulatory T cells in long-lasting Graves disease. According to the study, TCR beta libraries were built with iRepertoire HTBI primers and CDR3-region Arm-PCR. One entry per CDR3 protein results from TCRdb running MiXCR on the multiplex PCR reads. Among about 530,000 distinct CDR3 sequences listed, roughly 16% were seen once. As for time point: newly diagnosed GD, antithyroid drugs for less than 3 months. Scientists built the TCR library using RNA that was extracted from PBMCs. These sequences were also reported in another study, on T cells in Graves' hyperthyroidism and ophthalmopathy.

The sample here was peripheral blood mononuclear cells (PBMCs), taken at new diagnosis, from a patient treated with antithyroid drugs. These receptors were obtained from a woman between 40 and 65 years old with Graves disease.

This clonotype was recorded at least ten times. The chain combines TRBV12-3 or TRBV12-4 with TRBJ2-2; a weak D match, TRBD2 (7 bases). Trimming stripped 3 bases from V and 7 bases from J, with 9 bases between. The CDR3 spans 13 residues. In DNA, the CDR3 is TGTGCCAGCAGTTTGGGGGGGCGCGGGGAGCTGTTTTTT. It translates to CASSLGGRGELFF.

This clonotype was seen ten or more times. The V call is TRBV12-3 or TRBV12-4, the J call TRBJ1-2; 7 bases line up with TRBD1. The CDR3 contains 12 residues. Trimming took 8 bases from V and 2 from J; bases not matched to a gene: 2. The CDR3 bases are TGTGCCAGCTGGGGACAGAACTATGGCTACACCTTC. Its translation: CASWGQNYGYTF.

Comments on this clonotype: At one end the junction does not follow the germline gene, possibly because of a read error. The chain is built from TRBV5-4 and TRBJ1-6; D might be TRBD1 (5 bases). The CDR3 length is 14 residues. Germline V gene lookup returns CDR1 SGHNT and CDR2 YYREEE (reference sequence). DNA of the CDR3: TGTGCCAGCAGCTTAGGGACCTATTATTCACCCCTCCACTTT. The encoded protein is CASSLGTYYSPLHF.

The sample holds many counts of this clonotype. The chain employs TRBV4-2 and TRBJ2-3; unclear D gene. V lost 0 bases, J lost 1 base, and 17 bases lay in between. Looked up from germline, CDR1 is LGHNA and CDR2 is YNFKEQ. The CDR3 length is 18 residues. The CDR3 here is CASSQEGRLTTRTDTQYF. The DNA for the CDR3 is TGTGCCAGCAGCCAAGAGGGAAGACTCACGACCCGCACAGATACGCAGTATTTT.

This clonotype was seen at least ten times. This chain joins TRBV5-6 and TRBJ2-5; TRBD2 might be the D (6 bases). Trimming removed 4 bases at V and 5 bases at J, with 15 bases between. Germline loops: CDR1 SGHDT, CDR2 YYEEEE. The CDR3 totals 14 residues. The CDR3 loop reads CASSPGGSQETQYF. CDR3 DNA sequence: TGTGCCAGCAGCCCCGGAGGGTCGCAGGAGACCCAGTACTTC.

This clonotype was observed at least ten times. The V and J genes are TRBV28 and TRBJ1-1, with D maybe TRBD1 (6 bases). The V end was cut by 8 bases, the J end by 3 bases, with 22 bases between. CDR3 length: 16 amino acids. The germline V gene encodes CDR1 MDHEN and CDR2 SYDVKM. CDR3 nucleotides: TGTGCCAGCGGTACCTGGGGACATTTTGAGGACACTGAAGCTTTCTTT. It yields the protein CASGTWGHFEDTEAFF.

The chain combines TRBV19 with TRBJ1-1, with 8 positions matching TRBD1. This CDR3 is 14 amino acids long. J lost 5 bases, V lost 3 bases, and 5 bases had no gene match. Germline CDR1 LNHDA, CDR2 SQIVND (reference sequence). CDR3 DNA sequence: TGTGCCAGTAGTATTTCAGGGGGCCCTACTGAAGCTTTCTTT. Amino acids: CASSISGGPTEAFF.

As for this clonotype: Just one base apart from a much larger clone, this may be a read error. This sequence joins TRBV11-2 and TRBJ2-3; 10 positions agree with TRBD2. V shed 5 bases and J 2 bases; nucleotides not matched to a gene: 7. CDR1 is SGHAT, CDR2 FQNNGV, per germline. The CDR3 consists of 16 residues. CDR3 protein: CASSDIAGGNTDTQYF. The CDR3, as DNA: TGTGCCAGCAGCGATATAGCGGGGGGCAACACAGATACGCAGTATTTT.

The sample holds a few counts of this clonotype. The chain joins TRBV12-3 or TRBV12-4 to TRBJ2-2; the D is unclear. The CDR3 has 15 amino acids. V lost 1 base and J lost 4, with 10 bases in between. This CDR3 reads CASSLEKSGTGELFF. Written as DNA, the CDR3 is TGTGCCAGCAGTTTAGAGAAATCGGGCACCGGGGAGCTGTTTTTT.

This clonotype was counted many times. CDR3: CASSFADQPQHF. CDR3 sequence (DNA): TGTGCCAGCAGTTTTGCCGATCAGCCCCAGCATTTT. The rearrangement joins TRBV12-3 or TRBV12-4 to TRBJ1-5, with unresolved D. The ends were cut back, 3 bases at V and 5 bases at J, with 5 bases in the middle. The CDR3 covers 12 residues.

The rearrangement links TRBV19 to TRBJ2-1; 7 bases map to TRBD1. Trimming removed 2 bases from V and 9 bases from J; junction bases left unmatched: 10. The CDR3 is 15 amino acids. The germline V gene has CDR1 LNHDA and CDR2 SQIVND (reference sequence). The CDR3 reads CASSIRSDRSGEQFF. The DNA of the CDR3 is TGTGCCAGTAGTATAAGATCGGACAGGTCGGGTGAGCAGTTCTTC. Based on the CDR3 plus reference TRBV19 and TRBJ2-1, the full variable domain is DGGITQSPKYLFRKEGQNVTLSCEQNLNHDAMYWYRQDPGQGLRLIYYSQIVNDFQKGDIAEGYSVSREKKESFPLTVTSAQKNPTAFYLCASSIRSDRSGEQFFGPGTRLTVL.

The CDR3 sequence is CASSEALWAGQEAFF. The CDR3 DNA reads as TGTGCCAGCAGTGAAGCTCTCTGGGCAGGCCAGGAAGCTTTCTTT. The chain is built from TRBV6-2 or TRBV6-3 and TRBJ1-1; D call uncertain. V dropped 5 bases and J dropped 8 bases, with 21 bases sitting between them. Germline-derived CDR1 and CDR2 are MNHEY and SVGEGT. The CDR3 runs to 15 residues.

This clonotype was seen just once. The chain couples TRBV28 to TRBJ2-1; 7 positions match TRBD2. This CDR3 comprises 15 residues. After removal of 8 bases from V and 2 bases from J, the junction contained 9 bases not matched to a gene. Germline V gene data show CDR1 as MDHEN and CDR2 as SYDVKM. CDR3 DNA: TGTGCCAGCGCCATAGCGGGCTCTCCCTACAATGAGCAGTTCTTC. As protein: CASAIAGSPYNEQFF.

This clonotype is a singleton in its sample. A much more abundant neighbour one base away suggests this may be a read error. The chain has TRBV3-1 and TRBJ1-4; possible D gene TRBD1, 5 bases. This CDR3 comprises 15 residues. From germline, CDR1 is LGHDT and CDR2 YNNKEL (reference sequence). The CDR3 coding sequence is TGTGCCGGCAGCCTCCGGGGGTCAACTAATGAAAAACTGTTTTTT. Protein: CAGSLRGSTNEKLFF.

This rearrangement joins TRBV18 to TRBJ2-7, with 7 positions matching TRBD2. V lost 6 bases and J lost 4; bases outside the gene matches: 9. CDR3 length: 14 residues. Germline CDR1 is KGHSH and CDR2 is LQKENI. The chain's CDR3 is CASSSRRGGYEQYF. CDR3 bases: TGTGCCAGCTCGTCCCGACGGGGAGGGTACGAGCAGTACTTC.

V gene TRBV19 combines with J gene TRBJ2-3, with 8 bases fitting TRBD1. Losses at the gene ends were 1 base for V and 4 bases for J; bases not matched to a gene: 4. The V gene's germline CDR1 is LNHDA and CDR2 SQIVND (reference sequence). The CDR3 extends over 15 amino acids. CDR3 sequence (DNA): TGTGCCAGTAGTATAGCCTACAGGGGGTCAGATACGCAGTATTTT. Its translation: CASSIAYRGSDTQYF.